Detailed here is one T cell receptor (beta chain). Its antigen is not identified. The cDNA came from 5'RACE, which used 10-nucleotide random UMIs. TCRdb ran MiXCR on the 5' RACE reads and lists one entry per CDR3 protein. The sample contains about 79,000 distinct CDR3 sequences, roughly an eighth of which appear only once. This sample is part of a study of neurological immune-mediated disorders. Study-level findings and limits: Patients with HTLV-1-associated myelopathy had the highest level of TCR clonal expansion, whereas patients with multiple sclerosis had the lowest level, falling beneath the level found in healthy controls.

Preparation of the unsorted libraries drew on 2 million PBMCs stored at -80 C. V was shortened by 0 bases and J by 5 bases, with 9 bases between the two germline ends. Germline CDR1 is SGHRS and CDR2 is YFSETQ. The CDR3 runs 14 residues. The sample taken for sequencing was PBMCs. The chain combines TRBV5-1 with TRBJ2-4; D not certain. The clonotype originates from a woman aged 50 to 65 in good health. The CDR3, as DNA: TGCGCCAGCAGCTTGGATGGTTCCCAAAACATTCAGTACTTC. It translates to CASSLDGSQNIQYF.